The 16 T cell receptor beta chains below come from one sample, sequenced in a study of blood T cell repertoires in COVID-19. Measured with immunoSEQ multiplex PCR; TCRdb has only the in-frame clones, and not every one. The sample lists about 280,000 clones, roughly 89% occurring once. Sequences were obtained from peripheral blood. Receptors were obtained from a woman aged 25 to 39 with COVID-19, enrolled during active disease.

The chain employs TRBV27 and TRBJ2-7, with a possible D match to TRBD1 (5 bases). CDR1 and CDR2 from the germline V gene are MNHEY and SMNVEV (reference sequence). Trimming shortened V by 1 base and J by 5 bases, and 15 bases separated the two germline ends. This CDR3 contains 15 residues. As DNA, the CDR3 is TGTGCCAGCAGTTTATTGTCTCCAGGGCCAAACGAGCAGTACTTC. It encodes CASSLLSPGPNEQYF.

The chain links TRBV5-1 to TRBJ2-3; 10 bases are a match to TRBD2. Germline assignment: CDR1 SGHRS and CDR2 YFSETQ. J gave up 7 bases and V 1 base, and 9 bases lay outside the gene matches. The CDR3 is 16 residues long. Here the CDR3 reads CASSLPQSGGVNTQYF. CDR3 in DNA: TGCGCCAGCAGCTTGCCCCAGAGCGGGGGGGTCAATACGCAGTATTTT.

This clone is a singleton in its sample. The chain combines TRBV19 with TRBJ1-6; the D is unclear. CDR3 size: 14 residues. V was cut by 11 bases and J by 6 bases, with 17 bases left in between. Germline V lookup: CDR1 LNHDA, CDR2 SQIVND (reference sequence). The CDR3 spells CASQSRVGNSPLHF. In DNA form, the CDR3 reads TGTGCCTCGCAATCTAGAGTCGGTAATTCACCCCTCCACTTT.

This clone was detected only once. The rearrangement uses TRBV7-2 and TRBJ2-1; 11 bases line up with TRBD2. The trim removed 5 bases at V and 12 bases at J, leaving 3 bases unmatched. Germline V gene lookup returns CDR1 SGHTA and CDR2 FQGNSA. The CDR3 has 12 residues. The CDR3 DNA sequence: TGTGCCAGCAGCGTAACTAGCGGGGGGCAGTTCTTC. This encodes CASSVTSGGQFF.

This clone has only one observation. The chain recombines TRBV20-1 with TRBJ1-2, with 10 bases identical to TRBD1. V lost 5 bases and J lost 7; bases outside the gene matches: 7. Looked up from germline, CDR1 is DFQATT and CDR2 is SNEGSKA (reference sequence). This CDR3 comprises 13 residues. The chain's CDR3 is CSARGQGGSGYTF. DNA of the CDR3: TGCAGTGCTCGTGGACAGGGGGGTAGTGGCTACACCTTC.

The DNA for the CDR3 is TGTGCCAGCTCACAGGGGCAAGAGACCCAGTACTTC. As protein: CASSQGQETQYF. The V and J genes are TRBV12-3 or TRBV12-4 and TRBJ2-5; 7 nucleotides match TRBD1. The V gene end was trimmed by 8 bases and the J gene end by 2 bases; junction bases not matched to a gene: 2. The CDR3 contains 12 residues.

The rearrangement uses TRBV10-3 and TRBJ1-1; 7 positions match TRBD1. Germline lookup yields CDR1 ENHRY and CDR2 SYGVKD. With V trimmed by 7 bases and J by 0 bases, 5 bases remained unmatched. The CDR3 is made up of 14 amino acids. CDR3: CAITPTGMNTEAFF. CDR3 coding DNA: TGTGCCATCACTCCGACAGGGATGAACACTGAAGCTTTCTTT.

The chain is built from TRBV5-4 and TRBJ2-4, with D tentatively TRBD1 (5 bases). CDR3 length: 13 amino acids. Germline V gene sequence: CDR1 SGHNT, CDR2 YYREEE (reference sequence). Trimming removed 4 bases from V and 5 bases from J, with 10 bases in between. In DNA form, the CDR3 reads TGTGCCAGCAGCGCCAGGGTGCAAAACATTCAGTACTTC. Its translation is CASSARVQNIQYF. The full variable domain, rest sourced from reference TRBV5-4 and TRBJ2-4, is ETGVTQSPTHLIKTRGQQVTLRCSSQSGHNTVSWYQQALGQGPQFIFQYYREEENGRGNFPPRFSGLQFPNYSSELNVNALELDDSALYLCASSARVQNIQYFGAGTRLSVL.

This chain connects TRBV5-1 to TRBJ2-7, with 7 positions matching TRBD2. CDR3 size: 15 residues. Germline values: CDR1 SGHRS, CDR2 YFSETQ. Trimming removed 6 bases from V and 0 bases from J; junction bases left unmatched: 9. In DNA form, the CDR3 reads TGCGCCAGCAAGTTTGACGGGGGGTTCTCCTACGAGCAGTACTTC. Translated: CASKFDGGFSYEQYF.

The genes are TRBV2 and TRBJ2-1; 10 nucleotides agree with TRBD2. Germline values: CDR1 SNHLY, CDR2 FYNNEI. The CDR3 has 16 amino acids. J gave up 2 bases and V 7 bases, and 8 bases lay outside the gene matches. CDR3 in amino acids: CASTAERGGPYNEQFF. CDR3 bases: TGTGCCAGCACTGCGGAGCGGGGGGGCCCCTACAATGAGCAGTTCTTC.

The rearrangement links TRBV19 to TRBJ1-6; possible D gene TRBD1, 5 bases. The germline gives CDR1 LNHDA, CDR2 SQIVND (reference sequence). This CDR3 region has 16 residues. V lost 0 bases and J 10 bases, leaving 16 bases between the germline ends. CDR3 nucleotide sequence: TGTGCCAGTAGTATAGACCCCGGTTCAGGGATGTCACCCCTCCACTTT. This encodes CASSIDPGSGMSPLHF. The variable domain in full, with the rest retrieved from reference TRBV19 and TRBJ1-6, is DGGITQSPKYLFRKEGQNVTLSCEQNLNHDAMYWYRQDPGQGLRLIYYSQIVNDFQKGDIAEGYSVSREKKESFPLTVTSAQKNPTAFYLCASSIDPGSGMSPLHFGNGTRLTVT.

The chain couples TRBV27 to TRBJ1-1, with 8 bases that match TRBD1. Per the germline V gene, CDR1 is MNHEY and CDR2 is SMNVEV (reference sequence). The V and J ends lost 5 bases and 5 bases, in that order; junction bases with no gene match: 13. The CDR3 is 16 residues long. CDR3 nucleotides: TGTGCCAGCAGTCGCCCCCCGACAGGGGAATGGACTGAAGCTTTCTTT. Translation gives CASSRPPTGEWTEAFF.

This clone turned up a few times. The chain links TRBV11-2 to TRBJ2-1; 8 bases map to TRBD2. After removal of 3 bases from V and 0 bases from J, the junction contained 7 bases not matched to a gene. The CDR3 has 17 residues. The germline CDR1 and CDR2 sequences are SGHAT and FQNNGV. Written as DNA, the CDR3 is TGTGCCAGCAGCTTTCGCGGGGGGCGATACTCCTACAATGAGCAGTTCTTC. Its protein product is CASSFRGGRYSYNEQFF.

The chain carries TRBV5-1 and TRBJ2-3, with 7 bases matching TRBD2. V lost 0 bases to trimming and J lost 2 bases; unmatched junction nucleotides: 6. Germline-derived CDR1 and CDR2 are SGHRS and YFSETQ. The CDR3 runs 16 residues. CDR3 loop: CASSLGGAGYTDTQYF. The CDR3 region has the DNA TGCGCCAGCAGCTTGGGAGGAGCGGGGTACACAGATACGCAGTATTTT.

The rearrangement joins TRBV28 to TRBJ1-5; a weak D match, TRBD1 (6 bases). The V end lost 4 bases, the J end lost 3 bases, and 16 bases lay between the germline ends. The germline V gene has CDR1 MDHEN and CDR2 SYDVKM. This CDR3 comprises 16 residues. The CDR3 region is CASSSLRGGLNQPQHF. For the CDR3, the DNA is TGTGCCAGCAGTTCCCTCCGAGGGGGTCTCAATCAGCCCCAGCATTTT.

The chain recombines TRBV7-9 with TRBJ2-3; 8 positions match TRBD2. Germline V gene data show CDR1 as SEHNR and CDR2 as FQNEAQ (reference sequence). This CDR3 contains 16 residues. V was clipped by 5 bases and J by 3 bases; unmatched bases: 10. The CDR3 bases are TGTGCCAGCAGCAACACGATGCGGGGGGCAACAGATACGCAGTATTTT. Its translation: CASSNTMRGATDTQYF.